The 27 T cell receptor beta chains below were found in one sample sequenced in a study of beta chain features in type 1 diabetes. The study, taken as a whole, reports: Among patients with Type 1 diabetes, TCRB CDR3s were moderately but significantly shorter in every one of the four CD4+ subsets.

Their antigens are not known. The sequenced template was cDNA made from the entire isolated RNA. Here immunoSEQ multiplex PCR was the method, and the copy in TCRdb shows in-frame clones only, minus some. Here the sample spans about 160,000 clones, around 8% being singletons. The sequenced sample consisted of central memory CD4+ T cells from blood. The receptor source for this set is a woman under 30 with type 1 diabetes.

CDR3 nucleotide sequence: TGCAGCGTTGGCTCGGGTACTAGCGCCCTTCTGGATACGCAGTATTTT. Protein product: CSVGSGTSALLDTQYF. The chain carries TRBV29-1 and TRBJ2-3; 7 bases match TRBD2. CDR1 and CDR2 (germline): SQVTM, ANQGSEA. The V gene end was trimmed by 4 bases and the J gene end by 6 bases; junction bases not matched to a gene: 16. The CDR3 contains 16 residues.

The chain has TRBV30 and TRBJ2-1, with D hard to call. CDR3 size: 16 residues. Germline V gene lookup returns CDR1 GTSNPN and CDR2 SVGIG (reference sequence). Trimming stripped 0 bases from V and 8 bases from J, with 20 bases between. The CDR3 loop is CAWSVRRVLRYDEQFF. Here the CDR3 DNA reads TGTGCCTGGAGTGTACGTCGAGTCCTACGGTACGATGAGCAGTTCTTC.

This clone showed up just a few times. The rearrangement links TRBV18 to TRBJ2-4; 7 bases fit TRBD1. The CDR3 sequence is 14 residues long. V lost 5 bases and J lost 7; bases outside the gene matches: 8. CDR1 and CDR2 (germline): KGHSH, LQKENI. CDR3 residues: CASSEGQSGNIQYF. The CDR3 coding sequence is TGTGCCAGCTCAGAGGGACAGAGTGGGAACATTCAGTACTTC.

The sample holds a few counts of this clone. The chain has TRBV11-2 and TRBJ2-7, with a possible D match to TRBD1 (5 bases). The CDR3 contains 14 residues. Germline assignment: CDR1 SGHAT and CDR2 FQNNGV. The V end lost 6 bases, the J end lost 0 bases, and 12 bases lay between the germline ends. CDR3 loop: CASRPTEFSYEQYF. Written as DNA, the CDR3 is TGTGCCAGCAGACCGACAGAATTCTCCTACGAGCAGTACTTC. Full variable domain (rest looked up from reference TRBV11-2 and TRBJ2-7): EAGVAQSPRYKIIEKRQSVAFWCNPISGHATLYWYQQILGQGPKLLIQFQNNGVVDDSQLPKDRFSAERLKGVDSTLKIQPAKLEDSAVYLCASRPTEFSYEQYFGPGTRLTVT.

This clone has a count of ten or more. The chain uses TRBV7-8 and TRBJ2-5; a weak D match, TRBD2 (6 bases). This CDR3 region has 13 residues. The V gene lost 5 bases and the J gene lost 5 bases, with 12 bases spanning the gap. The V gene's germline CDR1 is SGHVS and CDR2 FQNEAQ. The CDR3 sequence: CASSLGTVETQYF. The CDR3 nucleotides read TGTGCCAGCAGCCTAGGGACTGTGGAGACCCAGTACTTC.

The V gene is TRBV6-5, the J gene TRBJ2-5; D perhaps matches TRBD1 (6 bases). The J call is in doubt because the DNA end fits TRBJ2-7 better. This CDR3 comprises 13 residues. Germline CDR1 is MNHEY and CDR2 is SVGAGI. For the CDR3, the DNA is TGTGCCAGCAGCCGCGAAAACAGGGACGAGCAGTACTTC. Translation gives CASSRENRDEQYF.

The genes are TRBV7-9 and TRBJ2-1; 11 bases agree with TRBD2. CDR1 and CDR2 (germline): SEHNR, FQNEAQ (reference sequence). The CDR3 runs to 15 residues. The V gene end was trimmed by 5 bases and the J gene end by 8 bases; junction bases not matched to a gene: 8. The CDR3: CASSHRLAGKDEQFF. The CDR3, as DNA: TGTGCCAGCAGCCATAGACTAGCGGGGAAGGATGAGCAGTTCTTC.

This clone was counted a few times. This sequence joins TRBV29-1 and TRBJ2-5; possibly TRBD1 for D (6 bases). The CDR3 is 15 amino acids. Germline lookup yields CDR1 SQVTM and CDR2 ANQGSEA. Trimming left V 7 bases short and J 5 bases short, with 23 bases between. CDR3 DNA: TGCAGCGCCAGATTCGGACAGAGTTGGCAGGAGACCCAGTACTTC. Its protein product is CSARFGQSWQETQYF.

Turning to this clone: In the same sample, other DNA sequences code for this CDR3. V and J are TRBV18 and TRBJ1-2; 10 bases map to TRBD1. The junction had 6 bases not matched to a gene; V was cut back by 3 bases and J by 8 bases. The CDR3 extends over 14 amino acids. Germline values: CDR1 KGHSH, CDR2 LQKENI. CDR3 nucleotide sequence: TGTGCCAGCTCACCTTCCGGGACAGGGGAAGGCTACACCTTC. Translated: CASSPSGTGEGYTF.

This clone was counted at least ten times. The V gene is TRBV29-1, the J gene TRBJ2-6; D not certain. The germline gives CDR1 SQVTM, CDR2 ANQGSEA. The CDR3 totals 13 residues. The V end was cut by 3 bases, the J end by 4 bases, with 7 bases between. The CDR3 here is CSVDSVGANVLTF. CDR3 in DNA: TGCAGCGTTGATTCTGTCGGGGCCAACGTCCTGACTTTC.

This clone appeared a few times. The chain combines TRBV7-2 with TRBJ2-1, with a possible D match to TRBD1 (6 bases). CDR1 SGHTA and CDR2 FQGNSA come from the germline V gene. The V gene lost 5 bases and the J gene lost 10 bases, with 12 bases spanning the gap. The CDR3 is made up of 12 amino acids. The CDR3 DNA is TGTGCCAGCAGCGCGTACCAGGGGGAGCAGTTCTTC. Its protein product is CASSAYQGEQFF. Variable domain in full (rest from reference TRBV7-2 and TRBJ2-1): GAGVSQSPSNKVTEKGKDVELRCDPISGHTALYWYRQSLGQGLEFLIYFQGNSAPDKSGLPSDRFSAERTGGSVSTLTIQRTQQEDSAVYLCASSAYQGEQFFGPGTRLTVL.

This clone was detected a few times. The CDR3 loop is CASSQDRQVKHQPQHF. CDR3 nucleotide sequence: TGTGCCAGCAGCCAAGATCGCCAGGTAAAACATCAGCCCCAGCATTTT. This sequence joins TRBV4-2 and TRBJ1-5; D not resolved. Germline V gives CDR1 LGHNA, CDR2 YNFKEQ. This CDR3 region has 16 residues. Trimming left V 0 bases short and J 5 bases short, with 14 bases between.

This clone was observed a few times. The chain uses TRBV7-9 and TRBJ2-7, with TRBD1 matching 8 bases. CDR1 and CDR2 (germline): SEHNR, FQNEAQ (reference sequence). J gave up 5 bases and V 6 bases, and 6 bases lay outside the gene matches. CDR3 length: 13 amino acids. CDR3 residues: CASSTGTGHEQYF. The CDR3 bases are TGTGCCAGCAGTACCGGGACAGGCCACGAGCAGTACTTC.

This clone was observed a few times. The V call is TRBV13, the J call TRBJ1-2, with 10 positions matching TRBD1. CDR1 is PRHDT, CDR2 FYEKMQ, per germline (reference sequence). The CDR3 length is 16 residues. With 5 bases clipped from V and 2 bases from J, the junction kept 8 bases outside the gene matches. Written as DNA, the CDR3 is TGTGCCAGCAGCCGAACTCCGGGACAGGGGAACTATGGCTACACCTTC. It specifies CASSRTPGQGNYGYTF.

In its sample, this clone was seen a few times. The chain combines TRBV14 with TRBJ2-7, with TRBD2 matching 9 bases. The CDR3 loop spans 15 amino acids. Trimming cost V 5 bases and J 3 bases; bases outside gene matches: 8. Germline CDR1 SGHDN, CDR2 FVKESK. The DNA of the CDR3 is TGTGCCAGCAGCTCCTGGACTAGCGCGCGCTACGAGCAGTACTTC. This translates into CASSSWTSARYEQYF.

This chain connects TRBV11-2 to TRBJ2-1, with 8 bases aligning to TRBD2. The CDR3 covers 15 residues. Trimming at V came to 6 bases and at J to 0 bases, leaving 4 bases not matched to a gene. CDR1 is SGHAT, CDR2 FQNNGV, per germline. In nucleotides, the CDR3 is TGTGCCAGCAGAACGAGCGGGAGCTCCTACAATGAGCAGTTCTTC. This translates into CASRTSGSSYNEQFF.

The genes are TRBV7-6 and TRBJ2-1; weak D call: TRBD2 (5 bases). V was shortened by 5 bases and J by 0 bases, with 11 bases between the two germline ends. This CDR3 is built from 15 residues. Looked up from germline, CDR1 is SGHVS and CDR2 is FNYEAQ. Here the CDR3 reads CASSPLRGSYNEQFF. The CDR3 DNA reads as TGTGCCAGCAGCCCCCTTCGGGGCTCCTACAATGAGCAGTTCTTC. Based on the CDR3 plus reference TRBV7-6 and TRBJ2-1, the full variable domain is GAGVSQSPRYKVTKRGQDVALRCDPISGHVSLYWYRQALGQGPEFLTYFNYEAQQDKSGLPNDRFSAERPEGSISTLTIQRTEQRDSAMYRCASSPLRGSYNEQFFGPGTRLTVL.

The CDR3 DNA reads TGTGCCAGTAGTCAGGGCCAATATCTCAATGAGCAGTTCTTC. Protein: CASSQGQYLNEQFF. V usage is TRBV19 and J usage is TRBJ2-1, with D perhaps TRBD1 (5 bases). V lost 5 bases, J lost 6 bases, and 14 bases lay in between. Germline loops: CDR1 LNHDA, CDR2 SQIVND (reference sequence). The CDR3 length is 14 residues. Complete variable domain (other parts from reference TRBV19 and TRBJ2-1): DGGITQSPKYLFRKEGQNVTLSCEQNLNHDAMYWYRQDPGQGLRLIYYSQIVNDFQKGDIAEGYSVSREKKESFPLTVTSAQKNPTAFYLCASSQGQYLNEQFFGPGTRLTVL.

The sample holds a few counts of this clone. The same CDR3 can be traced to other DNA sequences in this sample. The chain employs TRBV18 and TRBJ2-5; 8 bases align to TRBD2. There are 14 residues in the CDR3. With V trimmed by 0 bases and J by 5 bases, 2 bases remained unmatched. CDR1 is KGHSH, CDR2 LQKENI, per germline. CDR3 nucleotide sequence: TGTGCCAGCTCACCACCGCCTAGCGGGGAGACCCAGTACTTC. Amino acids: CASSPPPSGETQYF.

In this sample, this clone turned up a few times. This rearrangement joins TRBV6-5 to TRBJ2-5; tentatively, D is TRBD2 (5 bases). Germline values: CDR1 MNHEY, CDR2 SVGAGI. The CDR3 runs 13 residues. Trimming took 7 bases from V and 5 from J, leaving 14 bases between them. CDR3 loop: CASTKSGLETQYF. CDR3 DNA sequence: TGTGCCAGCACCAAATCGGGGTTGGAGACCCAGTACTTC.

This clone was seen a few times. A read error is likely, as this CDR3 ends without the conserved phenylalanine or tryptophan. The DNA is omitted, as the CDR3 cannot be located on it reliably, and the CDR3 follows TCRdb's listing. V and J are TRBV11-3 and TRBJ1-2; the D segment call TRBD1 is taken from the table without a DNA check. Counting both end residues, the CDR3 totals 11 amino acids. The germline V gene encodes CDR1 SGHNT and CDR2 YENEEA. CDR3: CASSNQDRVVY.

The chain uses TRBV30 and TRBJ1-5; 11 bases are shared with TRBD1. Germline CDR1 is GTSNPN and CDR2 is SVGIG (reference sequence). This CDR3 is 15 amino acids long. The V gene end was trimmed by 3 bases and the J gene end by 2 bases; junction bases not matched to a gene: 3. The CDR3 nucleotides are TGTGCCTGGAGCGGGGGACAGGGGGGCAATCAGCCCCAGCATTTT. Amino acid sequence: CAWSGGQGGNQPQHF.

V usage is TRBV5-4 and J usage is TRBJ2-1; 9 bases are a match to TRBD2. CDR1 and CDR2 (germline): SGHNT, YYREEE (reference sequence). With V trimmed by 2 bases and J by 4 bases, 7 bases remained unmatched. This CDR3 spans 16 amino acids. The CDR3 coding sequence is TGTGCCAGCAGCTTAATTCTAGCGGGGAATTACAATGAGCAGTTCTTC. It is translated as CASSLILAGNYNEQFF.

At least ten counts were recorded for this clone. The chain joins TRBV7-9 to TRBJ1-1; D gene ambiguous. The germline V gene encodes CDR1 SEHNR and CDR2 FQNEAQ (reference sequence). The CDR3 sequence is 11 residues long. CDR3 coding DNA: TGTGTCGGTGGTAGGAACACTGAAGCTTTCTTT. This translates into CVGGRNTEAFF.

In the case of this clone: This specimen includes other DNA sequences encoding the same CDR3. The CDR3, as DNA: TGTGCCAGCAGCCAAGTGGGCGGGAGCACAGATACGCAGTATTTT. It yields the protein CASSQVGGSTDTQYF. The V gene is TRBV4-2, the J gene TRBJ2-3; possibly TRBD2 for D (5 bases). Germline V gene data show CDR1 as LGHNA and CDR2 as YNFKEQ. V was trimmed by 1 base and J by 0 bases, leaving 8 bases between them. This CDR3 is built from 15 residues.

The chain couples TRBV9 to TRBJ2-6; tentatively, D is TRBD2 (5 bases). V lost 2 bases and J lost 0, with 12 bases in between. This CDR3 has 17 amino acids. In germline, CDR1 is SGDLS, CDR2 YYNGEE. CDR3 sequence reads: CASSVAGISSGANVLTF. The CDR3 DNA reads TGTGCCAGCAGCGTGGCCGGGATAAGCTCTGGGGCCAACGTCCTGACTTTC.

The V and J genes are TRBV1 and TRBJ2-7; whether TRBD1, the table's D call, matches the DNA was not checked. TRBV1 is marked as a pseudogene. CDR3 length equals 16 residues. The CDR3: CTSSQPCLGYIYEQYF. As DNA, the CDR3 is TGCACCAGCAGCCAACCGTGCCTGGGCTACATTTACGAGCAGTACTTC.